These T cell receptor beta chains were read from a single sample in a study of identical twins. In TCRdb, the 5' RACE reads were re-called with MiXCR into one record per CDR3 protein. The repertoire holds about 890,000 distinct CDR3 sequences, with about 12% as singletons. The same specimen was also included in a second study, on yellow fever vaccine responses in identical twins.

The specimen sequenced was PBMCs. The receptors were sampled from a woman between 18 and 29 years old in good health. Both conserved end residues are part of each CDR3. A D gene is named only where the DNA matches it firmly. Not every row has a clone size; where given, it reads once, few, many or a size class.

v_call	clone_size	d_call	j_call	cdr3_aa	cdr3_nt
TRBV28	NA	TRBD2	TRBJ2-7	CASSLLAAGEQYF	TGTGCCAGCAGTTTATTAGCAGCGGGGGAGCAGTACTTC
TRBV20-1	NA	NA	TRBJ1-1	CSARGGEAEAFF	TGCAGTGCGAGAGGGGGGGAGGCTGAAGCTTTCTTT
TRBV20-1	few	NA	TRBJ1-5	CSARDNRRAQGNQPQHF	TGCAGTGCTAGAGATAATAGGAGGGCCCAGGGCAATCAGCCCCAGCATTTT
TRBV2	many	NA	TRBJ2-1	CASSGGSDDEQFF	TGTGCCAGCAGTGGTGGGAGCGACGATGAGCAGTTCTTC
TRBV3-1	NA	NA	TRBJ1-3	CATSQGPGGGNTIYF	TGTGCCACCAGCCAAGGGCCTGGGGGGGGAAACACCATATATTTT
TRBV5-1	few	NA	TRBJ2-7	CASRFGVGGGQGEQYF	TGCGCCAGCAGGTTTGGAGTCGGAGGAGGTCAGGGGGAGCAGTACTTC
TRBV7-2	few	TRBD2	TRBJ2-3	CASSLLAGVSGDTQYF	TGTGCCAGCAGCTTACTAGCGGGAGTCTCGGGAGATACGCAGTATTTT
TRBV15	many	NA	TRBJ2-1	CATSRDRMAGSNNEQFF	TGTGCCACCAGCAGAGATAGGATGGCAGGTTCTAACAATGAGCAGTTCTTC
TRBV12-3/TRBV12-4	few	TRBD2	TRBJ2-7	CASSLSPRTSLYEQYF	TGTGCCAGCAGTTTATCCCCCCGGACTAGCCTCTACGAGCAGTACTTC
TRBV20-1	NA	TRBD1	TRBJ1-2	CSAEDRGEYGYTF	TGCAGTGCCGAGGACAGGGGAGAGTATGGCTACACCTTC
TRBV3-1	NA	NA	TRBJ2-2	CASSHSGVASGELFF	TGTGCCAGCAGCCATTCGGGGGTCGCGTCCGGGGAGCTGTTTTTT
TRBV10-2	NA	NA	TRBJ2-3	CASRRDPLADTQYF	TGCGCCAGCAGGAGGGACCCCCTTGCAGATACGCAGTATTTT
TRBV20-1	NA	TRBD1	TRBJ1-5	CSALRAGGNQPQHF	TGCAGTGCTCTAAGAGCAGGGGGAAATCAGCCCCAGCATTTT
TRBV7-9	NA	TRBD1	TRBJ2-5	CASSLGTDRDQETQYF	TGTGCCAGCAGCTTAGGGACGGACAGGGACCAAGAGACCCAGTACTTC
TRBV6-1	few	NA	TRBJ1-2	CASNPGPFWGYTF	TGTGCCAGCAACCCAGGGCCGTTCTGGGGCTACACCTTC
TRBV3-1	few	NA	TRBJ2-1	CASSAGTLGSGNEQFF	TGTGCCAGCAGCGCGGGGACTCTCGGATCTGGCAATGAGCAGTTCTTC
TRBV4-1	few	TRBD2	TRBJ2-5	CASSQDGAGAGETQYF	TGCGCCAGCAGCCAAGATGGGGCGGGAGCAGGGGAGACCCAGTACTTC
TRBV13	few	NA	TRBJ2-5	CASSLMGGEETQYF	TGTGCCAGCAGCTTAATGGGGGGCGAAGAGACCCAGTACTTC
TRBV12-3/TRBV12-4	few	TRBD2	TRBJ2-2	CASSTGTSGSGELFF	TGTGCCAGCAGTACCGGGACTAGCGGTTCCGGGGAGCTGTTTTTT
TRBV20-1	few	TRBD2	TRBJ2-5	CSASFNGLAGETQYF	TGCAGTGCTAGCTTCAACGGACTAGCGGGAGAGACCCAGTACTTC
TRBV4-1	few	TRBD1	TRBJ1-1	CASSPYRGSAEAFF	TGCGCCAGCAGCCCCTACAGGGGTTCCGCTGAAGCTTTCTTT
TRBV5-1	many	TRBD2	TRBJ2-1	CASSVGTSGDGDEQFF	TGCGCCAGCAGCGTCGGGACTAGCGGGGACGGCGATGAGCAGTTCTTC
TRBV5-5	NA	TRBD1	TRBJ2-5	CASSFNHRGRETQYF	TGTGCCAGCAGCTTTAATCACAGGGGGCGAGAGACCCAGTACTTC
TRBV24-1	NA	TRBD2	TRBJ2-3	CATSVEGRGRDTQYF	TGTGCCACCAGTGTGGAGGGCCGCGGGAGAGATACGCAGTATTTT
TRBV6-6	few	NA	TRBJ2-7	CASREGGTYEQYF	TGTGCCAGCAGGGAGGGAGGTACCTACGAGCAGTACTTC
TRBV7-9	NA	TRBD2	TRBJ2-1	CASSFGTSGRQEQFF	TGTGCCAGCAGCTTCGGGACTAGCGGACGTCAGGAGCAGTTCTTC
TRBV6-4	few	TRBD2	TRBJ2-3	CASSLTSGRPDTQYF	TGTGCCAGCAGTTTGACTAGCGGGAGGCCAGATACGCAGTATTTT
TRBV7-9	few	TRBD1	TRBJ1-4	CASSTRTGGVEKLFF	TGTGCCAGCAGCACGCGGACAGGGGGTGTGGAAAAACTGTTTTTT
TRBV5-1	many	NA	TRBJ1-1	CASSRRTVNTEAFF	TGCGCCAGCAGCCGCAGGACGGTGAACACTGAAGCTTTCTTT
TRBV12-3/TRBV12-4	few	NA	TRBJ2-1	CASSPRRGEQFF	TGTGCCAGCAGTCCAAGACGTGGTGAGCAGTTCTTC
TRBV4-1	few	NA	TRBJ1-4	CASSQESPIGLTEKLFF	TGCGCCAGCAGCCAAGAGTCCCCCATAGGGTTGACTGAAAAACTGTTTTTT
TRBV12-3/TRBV12-4	many	NA	TRBJ2-1	CASSSIGSYNEQFF	TGTGCCAGCAGTTCTATTGGCTCCTACAATGAGCAGTTCTTC
TRBV6-1	NA	NA	TRBJ1-1	CASSRNLPKGQTEAFF	TGTGCCAGCAGTAGAAATTTACCTAAAGGGCAGACTGAAGCTTTCTTT
TRBV15	NA	NA	TRBJ2-1	CATSRGSGAIEQFF	TGTGCCACCAGCAGAGGTAGTGGGGCGATTGAGCAGTTCTTC
TRBV28	NA	TRBD2	TRBJ2-5	CASSLPTGGDEETQYF	TGTGCCAGCAGTTTACCCACGGGGGGGGACGAAGAGACCCAGTACTTC
TRBV2	NA	NA	TRBJ2-1	CASIEGRNEQFF	TGTGCCAGCATTGAAGGTCGGAATGAGCAGTTCTTC
TRBV12-3/TRBV12-4	few	NA	TRBJ1-4	CASSLQPPGLNEKLFF	TGTGCCAGCAGTTTACAACCTCCGGGGCTTAATGAAAAACTGTTTTTT
TRBV12-3/TRBV12-4	few	NA	TRBJ2-3	CASSPGPWADTQYF	TGTGCCAGCAGCCCGGGTCCCTGGGCAGATACGCAGTATTTT
TRBV4-1	many	NA	TRBJ1-5	CASSQVEGNQPQHF	TGCGCCAGCAGCCAAGTTGAGGGAAATCAGCCCCAGCATTTT
TRBV2	NA	TRBD1	TRBJ1-4	CASSKDRGWTNEKLFF	TGTGCCAGCAGTAAGGACAGGGGGTGGACTAATGAAAAACTGTTTTTT
TRBV4-1	many	NA	TRBJ1-1	CASSQPSGVRSMNTEAFF	TGCGCCAGCAGCCAGCCCAGCGGGGTCAGGAGCATGAACACTGAAGCTTTCTTT